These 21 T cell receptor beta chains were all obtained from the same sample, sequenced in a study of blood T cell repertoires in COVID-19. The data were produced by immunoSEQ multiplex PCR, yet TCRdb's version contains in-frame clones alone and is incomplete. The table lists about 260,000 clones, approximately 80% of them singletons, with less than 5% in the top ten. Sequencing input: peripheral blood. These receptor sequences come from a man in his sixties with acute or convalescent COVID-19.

The CDR3 is CASSRESGTSGRGSYNEQFF. DNA of the CDR3: TGCGCCAGCAGCCGAGAATCCGGGACTAGCGGGAGAGGGTCCTACAATGAGCAGTTCTTC. The rearrangement uses TRBV4-1 and TRBJ2-1; 14 bases are a match to TRBD2. This CDR3 spans 20 amino acids. Germline CDR1 is MGHRA and CDR2 is YSYEKL. The V segment lost 4 bases and the J segment 1 base; nucleotides outside the gene matches: 12.

This chain's CDR3 is CASSQDLGQADYNEQFF. In DNA, the CDR3 is TGTGCCAGCAGCCAAGATCTTGGACAGGCCGACTACAATGAGCAGTTCTTC. The chain uses TRBV3-1 (or the pseudogene TRBV3-2) and TRBJ2-1; 7 positions match TRBD1. This CDR3 contains 17 residues. Germline V gene sequence: CDR1 LGHDT, CDR2 YNNKEL (reference sequence). V shed 0 bases and J 3 bases; nucleotides not matched to a gene: 8.

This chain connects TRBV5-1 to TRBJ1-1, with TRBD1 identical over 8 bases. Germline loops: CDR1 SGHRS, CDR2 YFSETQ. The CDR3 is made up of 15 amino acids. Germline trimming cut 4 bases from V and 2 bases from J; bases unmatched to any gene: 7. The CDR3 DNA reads TGCGCCAGCAGCGTAGAACAGGGGGGAAACACTGAAGCTTTCTTT. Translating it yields CASSVEQGGNTEAFF. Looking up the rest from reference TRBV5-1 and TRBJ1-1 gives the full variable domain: KAGVTQTPRYLIKTRGQQVTLSCSPISGHRSVSWYQQTPGQGLQFLFEYFSETQRNKGNFPGRFSGRQFSNSRSEMNVSTLELGDSALYLCASSVEQGGNTEAFFGQGTRLTVV.

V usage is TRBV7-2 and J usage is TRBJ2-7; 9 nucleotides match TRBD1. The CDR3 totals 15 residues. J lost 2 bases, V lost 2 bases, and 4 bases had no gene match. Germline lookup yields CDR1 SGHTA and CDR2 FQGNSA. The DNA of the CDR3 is TGTGCCAGCAGCTTAAACAGGGGGCCAACCTACGAGCAGTACTTC. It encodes CASSLNRGPTYEQYF.

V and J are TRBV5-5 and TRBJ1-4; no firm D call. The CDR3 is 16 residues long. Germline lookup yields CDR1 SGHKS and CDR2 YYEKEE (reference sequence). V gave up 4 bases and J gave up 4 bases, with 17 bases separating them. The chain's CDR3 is CASSKSWRESNEKLFF. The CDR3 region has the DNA TGTGCCAGCAGCAAGTCATGGCGGGAGAGTAATGAAAAACTGTTTTTT.

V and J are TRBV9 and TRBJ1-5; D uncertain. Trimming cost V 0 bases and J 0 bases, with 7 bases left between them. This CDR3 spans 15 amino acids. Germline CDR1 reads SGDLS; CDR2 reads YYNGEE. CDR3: CASSVGGDSNQPQHF. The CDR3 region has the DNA TGTGCCAGCAGCGTAGGGGGAGATAGCAATCAGCCCCAGCATTTT.

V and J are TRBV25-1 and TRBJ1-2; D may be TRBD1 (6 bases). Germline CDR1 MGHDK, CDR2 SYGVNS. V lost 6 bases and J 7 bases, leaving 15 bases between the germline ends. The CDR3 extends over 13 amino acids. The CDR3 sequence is CASRKQGTGGYTF. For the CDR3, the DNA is TGTGCCAGCAGGAAACAGGGAACTGGTGGCTACACCTTC.

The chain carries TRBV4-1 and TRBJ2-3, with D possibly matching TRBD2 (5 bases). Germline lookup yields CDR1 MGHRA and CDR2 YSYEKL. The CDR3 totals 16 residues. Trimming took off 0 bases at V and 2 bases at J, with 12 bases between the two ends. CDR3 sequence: CASSQDGSGFTDTQYF. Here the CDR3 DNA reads TGCGCCAGCAGCCAAGATGGGAGCGGTTTCACAGATACGCAGTATTTT.

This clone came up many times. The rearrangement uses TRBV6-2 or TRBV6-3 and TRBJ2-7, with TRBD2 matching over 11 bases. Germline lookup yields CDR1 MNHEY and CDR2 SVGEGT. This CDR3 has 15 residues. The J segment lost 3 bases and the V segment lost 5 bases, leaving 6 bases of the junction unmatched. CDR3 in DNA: TGTGCCAGCAGTCCCTTAGCGGGAGGGCGCTACGAGCAGTACTTC. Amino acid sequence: CASSPLAGGRYEQYF.

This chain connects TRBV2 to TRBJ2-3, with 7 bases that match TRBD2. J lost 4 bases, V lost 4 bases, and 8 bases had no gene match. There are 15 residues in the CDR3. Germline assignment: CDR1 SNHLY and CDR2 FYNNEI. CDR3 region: CASSGGGIWADTQYF. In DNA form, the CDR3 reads TGTGCCAGCAGTGGGGGGGGTATTTGGGCAGATACGCAGTATTTT.

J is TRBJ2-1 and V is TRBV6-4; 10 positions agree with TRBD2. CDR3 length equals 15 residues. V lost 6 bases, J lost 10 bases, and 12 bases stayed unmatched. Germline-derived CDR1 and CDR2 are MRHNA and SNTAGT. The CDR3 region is CASSEAGGPRWEQFF. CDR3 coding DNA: TGTGCCAGCAGCGAAGCGGGAGGGCCAAGGTGGGAGCAGTTCTTC.

The CDR3 reads CAWSVLRQTNEKLFF. The CDR3 DNA reads as TGTGCCTGGAGTGTACTTAGACAAACTAATGAAAAACTGTTTTTT. This chain connects TRBV30 to TRBJ1-4; D call uncertain. V lost 0 bases to trimming and J lost 1 base, with 9 bases between them. CDR1 and CDR2 from the germline V gene are GTSNPN and SVGIG (reference sequence). There are 15 residues in the CDR3. Complete variable domain (other parts from reference TRBV30 and TRBJ1-4): SQTIHQWPATLVQPVGSPLSLECTVEGTSNPNLYWYRQAAGRGLQLLFYSVGIGQISSEVPQNLSASRPQDRQFILSSKKLLLSDSGFYLCAWSVLRQTNEKLFFGSGTQLSVL.

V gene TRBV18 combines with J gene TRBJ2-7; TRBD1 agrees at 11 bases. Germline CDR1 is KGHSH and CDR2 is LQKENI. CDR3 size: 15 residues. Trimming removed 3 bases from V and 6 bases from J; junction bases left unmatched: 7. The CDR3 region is CASSPPGQGGREQYF. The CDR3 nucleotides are TGTGCCAGCTCACCGCCGGGACAGGGGGGACGCGAGCAGTACTTC.

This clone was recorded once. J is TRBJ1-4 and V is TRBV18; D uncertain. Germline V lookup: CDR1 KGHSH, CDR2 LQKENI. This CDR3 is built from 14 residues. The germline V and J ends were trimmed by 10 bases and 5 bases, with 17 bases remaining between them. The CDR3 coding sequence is TGTGCCACCAGGTCCCCCGACGGAAATGAAAAACTGTTTTTT. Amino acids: CATRSPDGNEKLFF. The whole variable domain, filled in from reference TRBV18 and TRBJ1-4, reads NAGVMQNPRHLVRRRGQEARLRCSPMKGHSHVYWYRQLPEEGLKFMVYLQKENIIDESGMPKERFSAEFPKEGPSILRIQQVVRGDSAAYFCATRSPDGNEKLFFGSGTQLSVL.

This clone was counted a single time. CDR3 protein: CASSPTQGIAGELFF. CDR3 DNA: TGTGCCAGCAGCCCTACACAGGGGATCGCCGGGGAGCTGTTTTTT. This chain connects TRBV9 to TRBJ2-2; 7 bases are a match to TRBD1. The J segment lost 6 bases and the V segment lost 4 bases, leaving 9 bases of the junction unmatched. CDR1 is SGDLS, CDR2 YYNGEE, per germline. The length of the CDR3 is 15 residues.

The CDR3 DNA sequence: TGTGCCAGCAGTTTGTTGGGACAGGGCAGCGAAAAACTGTTTTTT. Protein: CASSLLGQGSEKLFF. The chain joins TRBV28 to TRBJ1-4, with TRBD1 matching 9 bases. The CDR3 consists of 15 residues. The germline V gene encodes CDR1 MDHEN and CDR2 SYDVKM. J lost 8 bases, V lost 3 bases, and 7 bases had no gene match.

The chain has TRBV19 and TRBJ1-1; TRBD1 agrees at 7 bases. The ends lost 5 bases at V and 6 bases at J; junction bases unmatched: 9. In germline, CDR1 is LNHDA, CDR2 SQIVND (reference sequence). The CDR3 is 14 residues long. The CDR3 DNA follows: TGTGCCAGTAGTGGGGGACAGCTGGGGGCTGAAGCTTTCTTT. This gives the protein CASSGGQLGAEAFF.

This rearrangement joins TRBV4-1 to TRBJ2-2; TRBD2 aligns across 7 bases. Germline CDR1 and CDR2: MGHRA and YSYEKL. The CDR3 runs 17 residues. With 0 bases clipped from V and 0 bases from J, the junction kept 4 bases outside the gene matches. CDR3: CASSQEGTIANTGELFF. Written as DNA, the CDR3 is TGCGCCAGCAGCCAAGAAGGGACTATAGCGAACACCGGGGAGCTGTTTTTT.

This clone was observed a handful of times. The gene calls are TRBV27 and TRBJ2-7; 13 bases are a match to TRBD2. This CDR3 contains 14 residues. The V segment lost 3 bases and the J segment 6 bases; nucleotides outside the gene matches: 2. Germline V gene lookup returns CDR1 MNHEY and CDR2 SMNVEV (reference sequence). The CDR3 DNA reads TGTGCCAGCAGTTTTGGGACTAGCGGGGTCGAGCAGTACTTC. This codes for CASSFGTSGVEQYF.

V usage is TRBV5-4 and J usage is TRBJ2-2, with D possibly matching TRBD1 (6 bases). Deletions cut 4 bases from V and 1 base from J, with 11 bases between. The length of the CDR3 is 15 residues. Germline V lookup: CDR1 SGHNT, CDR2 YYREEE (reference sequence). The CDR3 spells CASSPDRRNTGELFF. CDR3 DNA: TGTGCCAGCAGCCCGGACAGACGGAACACCGGGGAGCTGTTTTTT.

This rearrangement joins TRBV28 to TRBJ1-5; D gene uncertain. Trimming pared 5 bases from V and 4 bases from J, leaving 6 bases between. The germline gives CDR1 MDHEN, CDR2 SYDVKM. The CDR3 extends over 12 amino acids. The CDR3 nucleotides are TGTGCCAGCAGTCCTCAGAATCAGCCCCAGCATTTT. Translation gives CASSPQNQPQHF.